These T cell receptor beta chains were read from a single sample in a study of blood T cell repertoires in COVID-19. Repertoires were generated with immunoSEQ multiplex PCR, while TCRdb's copy carries only in-frame clones and drops some. The sample holds 35,000 to 50,000 clones; 82% are singletons and the top ten take around 4.4%. Material for sequencing was peripheral blood. Receptors originate from a woman in her 70s with acute or convalescent COVID-19. Each CDR3 is given with its conserved first and last residue. A D gene is named only where the DNA matches it firmly. The size entry is marked missing in some rows and otherwise reads once, few, many or a size class.

DNA: TGTGCCAGCAGCTTAGGAGGCGGACAGGGGCGCACCGGGGAGCTGTTTTTT
CDR3: CASSLGGGQGRTGELFF
size: .
J: TRBJ2-2
D: TRBD1
length: 17
V: TRBV7-6

DNA: TGTGCCAGCAGCTCCTCTAGGACTAGCGGCACAGATACGCAGTATTTT
CDR3: CASSSSRTSGTDTQYF
size: few
J: TRBJ2-3
D: TRBD2
length: 16
V: TRBV7-6

DNA: TGCAGCGCCCTGGGTGGGCTAGCGGGAGCCTACGAGCAGTACTTC
CDR3: CSALGGLAGAYEQYF
size: .
J: TRBJ2-7
D: TRBD2
length: 15
V: TRBV29-1

DNA: TGTGCCAGCAGGAGACAGGGGAATGAGCAGTTCTTC
CDR3: CASRRQGNEQFF
size: .
J: TRBJ2-1
D: TRBD1
length: 12
V: TRBV11-3

DNA: TGTGCCAGCATTAGTTACAGGGGTACAACCTACGAGCAGTACTTC
CDR3: CASISYRGTTYEQYF
size: once
J: TRBJ2-7
D: TRBD1
length: 15
V: TRBV28

DNA: TGTGCCAGCAGAACAGGGACAGGCCGTGGCTACACCTTC
CDR3: CASRTGTGRGYTF
size: .
J: TRBJ1-2
D: TRBD1
length: 13
V: TRBV6-5

DNA: TGTGCCAGCAGCCCCAAAAGGAGCGGGGAGCTGTTTTTT
CDR3: CASSPKRSGELFF
size: .
J: TRBJ2-2
D: .
length: 13
V: TRBV2

DNA: TGTGCCTGGGACAGGGGGAACACTGAAGCTTTCTTT
CDR3: CAWDRGNTEAFF
size: .
J: TRBJ1-1
D: TRBD1
length: 12
V: TRBV30

DNA: TGCGCCAGCAGCCGCGACAGGGGCTCTGGCTACACCTTC
CDR3: CASSRDRGSGYTF
size: .
J: TRBJ1-2
D: TRBD1
length: 13
V: TRBV5-1

DNA: TGTGCCAGCAGCTTGATCCCCGGGGGGGATACCGGGGAGCTGTTTTTT
CDR3: CASSLIPGGDTGELFF
size: .
J: TRBJ2-2
D: TRBD2
length: 16
V: TRBV5-6

DNA: TGCGCCAGCAGGGAGGGACAGGTCAATCAGCCCCAGCATTTT
CDR3: CASREGQVNQPQHF
size: .
J: TRBJ1-5
D: TRBD1
length: 14
V: TRBV10-2

DNA: TGTGCCAGCTGGGACAGCACTATAACTGAAGCTTTCTTT
CDR3: CASWDSTITEAFF
size: .
J: TRBJ1-1
D: TRBD1
length: 13
V: TRBV10-3

DNA: TGTGCCAGTAGTCTACTAGCGGGATGGACCGGGGAGCTGTTTTTT
CDR3: CASSLLAGWTGELFF
size: few
J: TRBJ2-2
D: TRBD2
length: 15
V: TRBV19

DNA: TGTGCCAGCAGCGTAGGGGGCGTCGTCAATTCACCCCTCCACTTT
CDR3: CASSVGGVVNSPLHF
size: .
J: TRBJ1-6
D: .
length: 15
V: TRBV9

DNA: TGTGCCAGTGGGGGGTTTGGGCCCGGGGCCAACGTCCTGACTTTC
CDR3: CASGGFGPGANVLTF
size: .
J: TRBJ2-6
D: .
length: 15
V: TRBV6-5

DNA: TGTGCCACCAGCAAAAGGGACAGGGATTCAGAGACCCAGTACTTC
CDR3: CATSKRDRDSETQYF
size: .
J: TRBJ2-5
D: TRBD1
length: 15
V: TRBV15

DNA: TGTGCCAGCAGCAAAAGGTCCCCGGCAGGGCTTGAATATGGCTACACCTTC
CDR3: CASSKRSPAGLEYGYTF
size: .
J: TRBJ1-2
D: .
length: 17
V: TRBV21-1

DNA: TGCGCCAGCAGCGTGACAGGGACGTCCTACAATGAGCAGTTCTTC
CDR3: CASSVTGTSYNEQFF
size: .
J: TRBJ2-1
D: TRBD1
length: 15
V: TRBV5-1

DNA: TGTGCCATTAGACTAGCGGGAGGTCAAGAGACCCAGTACTTC
CDR3: CAIRLAGGQETQYF
size: .
J: TRBJ2-5
D: TRBD2
length: 14
V: TRBV6-6

DNA: TGTGCCAGCAGCTTATGGGGCAGGAACACTGAAGCTTTCTTT
CDR3: CASSLWGRNTEAFF
size: .
J: TRBJ1-1
D: .
length: 14
V: TRBV5-4

DNA: TGTGCCAGCAGTTCCCTAACGGACAGTGAAAAACTGTTTTTT
CDR3: CASSSLTDSEKLFF
size: .
J: TRBJ1-4
D: .
length: 14
V: TRBV28

DNA: TGTGCCAGCAGCTTGGATTCAGGGGGCTTTGAGCAGTTCTTC
CDR3: CASSLDSGGFEQFF
size: once
J: TRBJ2-1
D: TRBD1
length: 14
V: TRBV5-4

DNA: TGTGCCAGCAGCATGGGACAGGAACAGTACGAGCAGTACTTC
CDR3: CASSMGQEQYEQYF
size: .
J: TRBJ2-7
D: TRBD1
length: 14
V: TRBV5-4

DNA: TGTGCCAGCAGCTCAGCGGGAGGTTACGAGCAGTACTTC
CDR3: CASSSAGGYEQYF
size: .
J: TRBJ2-7
D: TRBD2
length: 13
V: TRBV7-9

DNA: TGTGCCAGCAGCCGTAGCGCAGGCGGGGAGACCTACGAGCAGTACTTC
CDR3: CASSRSAGGETYEQYF
size: .
J: TRBJ2-7
D: .
length: 16
V: TRBV7-9